This TCR beta chain was identified during a study of beta chain features in type 1 diabetes. Overall study context: Healthy donors resembled patients in age, gender and cell yields.

The CDR3 length is 16 residues. V was pared by 5 bases and J by 0 bases, with 6 bases of the junction left unmatched. Germline lookup yields CDR1 SEHNR and CDR2 FQNEAQ (reference sequence). General observations from the study: Sampled from patients, naive, central memory and Treg TCRB repertoires appeared more similar than those sampled from healthy donors. Among patients with Type 1 diabetes, TCRB CDR3s were moderately but significantly shorter in every one of the four CD4+ subsets.

For this clone: Its antigen is not identified.

Reverse transcription of all isolated RNA meant that expressed TCRB transcripts were sequenced. Clones were read by immunoSEQ multiplex PCR, and TCRdb kept only the in-frame ones, dropping some. The data show around 240,000 clones, with more than 15% seen just once and approximately 0.087% held by the top ten. The single heparinised draw taken from each donor contained around 100 mL of blood on average. Isolation of CD4+ naive, central memory, regulatory and stem cell-like memory cells was achieved by sorting via CD45RO/CCR7/CD25/CD127/CD95/CD27. This receptor was obtained from a man aged 30-40 years with type 1 diabetes. Sequencing was carried out using naive CD4+ T cells from blood. V usage is TRBV7-9 and J usage is TRBJ2-1; the match to TRBD1 covers 8 bases. CDR3 residues: CASSRRTGRSYNEQFF. The DNA for the CDR3 is TGTGCCAGCAGCCGGCGGACAGGGCGCTCCTACAATGAGCAGTTCTTC. Looking up the rest from reference TRBV7-9 and TRBJ2-1 gives the full variable domain: DTGVSQNPRHKITKRGQNVTFRCDPISEHNRLYWYRQTLGQGPEFLTYFQNEAQLEKSRLLSDRFSAERPKGSFSTLEIQRTEQGDSAMYLCASSRRTGRSYNEQFFGPGTRLTVL.